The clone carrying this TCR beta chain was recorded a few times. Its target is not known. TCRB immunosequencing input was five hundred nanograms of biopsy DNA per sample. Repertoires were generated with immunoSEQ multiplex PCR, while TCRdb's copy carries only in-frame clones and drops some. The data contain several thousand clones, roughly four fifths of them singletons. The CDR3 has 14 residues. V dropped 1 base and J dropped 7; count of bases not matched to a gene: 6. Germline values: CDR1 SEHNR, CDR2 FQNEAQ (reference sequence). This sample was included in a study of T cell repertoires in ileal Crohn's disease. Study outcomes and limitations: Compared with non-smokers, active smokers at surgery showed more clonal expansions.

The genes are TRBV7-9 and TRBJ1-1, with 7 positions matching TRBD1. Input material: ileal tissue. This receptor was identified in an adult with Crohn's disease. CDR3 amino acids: CASSLVVGGNEAFF. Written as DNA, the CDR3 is TGTGCCAGCAGCTTAGTTGTAGGGGGCAATGAAGCTTTCTTT. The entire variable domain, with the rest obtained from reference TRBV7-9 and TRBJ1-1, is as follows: DTGVSQNPRHKITKRGQNVTFRCDPISEHNRLYWYRQTLGQGPEFLTYFQNEAQLEKSRLLSDRFSAERPKGSFSTLEIQRTEQGDSAMYLCASSLVVGGNEAFFGQGTRLTVV.